The source of this TCR beta chain is a study of blood T cell repertoires in COVID-19. Study-level information: Acute and convalescent COVID-19 specimens originated in the United States, Italy and Spain.

Germline loops: CDR1 LGHNT, CDR2 FRNRAP. V dropped 0 bases and J dropped 0; count of bases not matched to a gene: 7. This CDR3 comprises 18 residues. Followed longitudinally, the Seattle patients had been enrolled during active infection. Sequenced by immunoSEQ multiplex PCR; TCRdb stores in-frame clones only, minus some. The repertoire holds 40,000 to 60,000 clones, approximately 95% seen once, with more than 0.8% in the top ten. V is TRBV12-5 and J is TRBJ1-3; 8 positions match TRBD1. This TCR was sampled from a man aged 55 to 70 with COVID-19, enrolled during active disease. The sequenced sample was peripheral blood. The DNA of the CDR3 is TGTGCTAGTGGTTTGGTTATACCAGGGGGCCGCTCTGGAAACACCATATATTTT. Encoded protein: CASGLVIPGGRSGNTIYF.